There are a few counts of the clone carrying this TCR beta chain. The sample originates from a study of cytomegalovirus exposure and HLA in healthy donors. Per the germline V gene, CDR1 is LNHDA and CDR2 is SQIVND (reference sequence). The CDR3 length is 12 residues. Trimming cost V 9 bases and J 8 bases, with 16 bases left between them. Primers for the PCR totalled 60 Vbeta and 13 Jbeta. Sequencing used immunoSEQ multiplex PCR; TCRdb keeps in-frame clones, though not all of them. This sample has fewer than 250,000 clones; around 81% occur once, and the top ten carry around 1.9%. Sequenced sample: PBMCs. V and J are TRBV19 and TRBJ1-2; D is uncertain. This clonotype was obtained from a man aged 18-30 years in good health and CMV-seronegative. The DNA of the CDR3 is TGTGCCAGCCCCAGCGGTTGGGAGGGCTACACCTTC. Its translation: CASPSGWEGYTF.